One sample yielded the 26 T cell receptor beta chains listed below, sequenced in a study of CD8 T cells in Susac syndrome. When the RNA was reverse transcribed, random hexamers were used with an input of roughly 0.5 to 1 ug. TCRdb fed the immunoSEQ multiplex PCR reads into MiXCR, producing one record per CDR3 protein. The data show around 300,000 distinct CDR3 sequences, 65% to 90% seen once. Material for sequencing was CD8+ T cells from PBMCs. The receptors were gathered from a human donor with multiple sclerosis.

CDR3 region: CASSLTGGFGANVLTF. The CDR3 region has the DNA TGTGCCAGCAGTTTAACAGGGGGTTTTGGGGCCAACGTCCTGACTTTC. The V call is TRBV27, the J call TRBJ2-6, with 8 bases fitting TRBD1. From germline, CDR1 is MNHEY and CDR2 SMNVEV (reference sequence). J lost 3 bases, V lost 2 bases, and 3 bases had no gene match. The CDR3 spans 16 residues.

The CDR3 protein is CSVEMGTAMNTEAFF. The CDR3, as DNA: TGCAGCGTTGAAATGGGGACAGCAATGAACACTGAAGCTTTCTTT. The chain is built from TRBV29-1 and TRBJ1-1; 7 nucleotides align to TRBD1. CDR3 length: 15 amino acids. Germline CDR1 reads SQVTM; CDR2 reads ANQGSEA. The V gene end was trimmed by 2 bases and the J gene end by 0 bases; junction bases not matched to a gene: 6.

The J gene is TRBJ2-7, the V gene TRBV5-4; 10 bases match TRBD2. CDR1 SGHNT and CDR2 YYREEE come from the germline V gene (reference sequence). J was trimmed by 3 bases and V by 7 bases; bases with no gene match: 7. The CDR3 is made up of 14 amino acids. DNA of the CDR3: TGTGCCAGCCGTAGCGGGGGGCAGTACTACGAGCAGTACTTC. This codes for CASRSGGQYYEQYF.

The chain has TRBV4-3 and TRBJ2-7; either TRBD1 or TRBD2 may fit D (5 bases each). CDR3 length: 15 amino acids. V lost 3 bases to trimming and J lost 3 bases, with 15 bases between them. Germline CDR1 and CDR2: LGHNA and YSLEER. The DNA for the CDR3 is TGCGCCAGCAGCCAGGGACCTCCGGGGAACTACGAGCAGTACTTC. Encoded protein: CASSQGPPGNYEQYF.

V gene TRBV7-9 combines with J gene TRBJ1-1, with TRBD1 identical over 10 bases. Per the germline V gene, CDR1 is SEHNR and CDR2 is FQNEAQ (reference sequence). This CDR3 is 18 amino acids long. V trimming: 0 bases; J trimming: 8 bases; junction bases outside the gene matches: 15. CDR3 DNA sequence: TGTGCCAGCAGCTTAGCTTCTGCGGGGGACAGGGGAAGCGTCGAAGCTTTCTTT. Translating it yields CASSLASAGDRGSVEAFF. The whole variable domain, filled in from reference TRBV7-9 and TRBJ1-1, reads DTGVSQNPRHKITKRGQNVTFRCDPISEHNRLYWYRQTLGQGPEFLTYFQNEAQLEKSRLLSDRFSAERPKGSFSTLEIQRTEQGDSAMYLCASSLASAGDRGSVEAFFGQGTRLTVV.

The chain combines TRBV27 with TRBJ1-1, with D possibly matching TRBD1 (6 bases). The CDR3 has 15 amino acids. The germline V gene encodes CDR1 MNHEY and CDR2 SMNVEV (reference sequence). V lost 5 bases to trimming and J lost 3 bases, with 16 bases between them. CDR3 coding DNA: TGTGCCAGCAGTCCGACAACTACAGGGTACACTGAAGCTTTCTTT. Translating it yields CASSPTTTGYTEAFF.

Turning to this clonotype: Germline and junction disagree at one end, which may indicate a read error. The chain employs TRBV9 and TRBJ2-1; weak D call: TRBD2 (5 bases). The CDR3 sequence is 12 residues long. Germline assignment: CDR1 SGDLS and CDR2 YYNGEE. As DNA, the CDR3 is TGTGCCAGTAGCGCCTCCTACAATGAGCAGTTCTTC. The encoded protein is CASSASYNEQFF.

The genes are TRBV7-9 and TRBJ2-1; 9 bases line up with TRBD2. CDR3 length equals 12 residues. V dropped 5 bases and J dropped 15; count of bases not matched to a gene: 8. Germline V gene sequence: CDR1 SEHNR, CDR2 FQNEAQ (reference sequence). CDR3 bases: TGTGCCAGCAGCGCCTATAGCGGGAGATGGTTCTTC. Encoded protein: CASSAYSGRWFF.

Here the CDR3 reads CASSLGGGRSSYNEQFF. In nucleotides, the CDR3 is TGTGCCAGCAGCTTAGGGGGCGGGAGAAGCTCCTACAATGAGCAGTTCTTC. The rearrangement uses TRBV7-9 and TRBJ2-1; 7 bases map to TRBD2. J lost 0 bases, V lost 1 base, and 6 bases had no gene match. Germline CDR1 reads SEHNR; CDR2 reads FQNEAQ (reference sequence). This CDR3 has 17 amino acids.

This sequence joins TRBV7-9 and TRBJ2-5; D is possibly TRBD2 (5 bases). CDR3 size: 15 residues. Germline loops: CDR1 SEHNR, CDR2 FQNEAQ (reference sequence). The V end lost 5 bases, the J end lost 2 bases, and 15 bases lay between the germline ends. CDR3 coding DNA: TGTGCCAGCAGCCCACGTTTAGAGGGACAAGAGACCCAGTACTTC. It encodes CASSPRLEGQETQYF.

In regard to this clonotype: Given the absence of the conserved phenylalanine or tryptophan at the CDR3 end, a read error is likely. The V gene is TRBV14, the J gene TRBJ2-5; perhaps TRBD1 as D (5 bases). Germline values: CDR1 SGHDN, CDR2 FVKESK. V shed 4 bases and J shed 2 bases, with 20 bases lying between them. There are 17 residues in the CDR3. The DNA of the CDR3 is TGTGCCAGCAGCCCCCTAGGGGTCAGCCCGTCACAAGAGACCCAGTACCTC. Translation gives CASSPLGVSPSQETQYL.

The rearrangement links TRBV7-9 to TRBJ2-7; 11 positions agree with TRBD1. The CDR3 has 16 residues. The junction had 9 bases not matched to a gene; V was cut back by 4 bases and J by 4 bases. Per germline, CDR1 SEHNR and CDR2 FQNEAQ (reference sequence). The CDR3 region is CASSSPVGQGAYEQYF. The CDR3 DNA sequence: TGTGCCAGCAGCTCTCCTGTAGGACAGGGGGCTTACGAGCAGTACTTC.

The rearrangement joins TRBV27 to TRBJ2-1; D might be TRBD2 (5 bases). The V and J ends lost 7 bases and 5 bases respectively, with 18 bases between them. The CDR3 contains 15 residues. CDR1 MNHEY and CDR2 SMNVEV come from the germline V gene (reference sequence). CDR3 DNA sequence: TGTGCCAGCAACCCAACGTGGCTAGCCCACAATGAGCAGTTCTTC. Translation gives CASNPTWLAHNEQFF.

The rearrangement joins TRBV19 to TRBJ2-7; D ambiguous. The CDR3 sequence is 12 residues long. The ends were cut back, 7 bases at V and 1 base at J, with 8 bases in the middle. CDR1 LNHDA and CDR2 SQIVND come from the germline V gene (reference sequence). Written as DNA, the CDR3 is TGTGCCAGTAAGTCAGATTCCTACGAGCAGTACTTC. Translating it yields CASKSDSYEQYF.

The chain employs TRBV28 and TRBJ2-7; 7 positions agree with TRBD2. The CDR3 length is 14 residues. Germline V lookup: CDR1 MDHEN, CDR2 SYDVKM. V was pared by 4 bases and J by 3 bases, with 6 bases of the junction left unmatched. Here the CDR3 reads CASSSGLHSYEQYF. The CDR3 coding sequence is TGTGCCAGCAGTTCGGGACTACATAGCTACGAGCAGTACTTC.

The V call is TRBV29-1, the J call TRBJ1-2; 10 bases map to TRBD1. CDR3 length equals 13 residues. Germline CDR1 is SQVTM and CDR2 is ANQGSEA. Losses at the gene ends were 7 bases for V and 3 bases for J; bases not matched to a gene: 5. CDR3 bases: TGCAGCGGGAGGGACAGGGGAGACTATGGCTACACCTTC. As protein: CSGRDRGDYGYTF. Based on the CDR3 plus reference TRBV29-1 and TRBJ1-2, the full variable domain is SAVISQKPSRDICQRGTSLTIQCQVDSQVTMMFWYRQQPGQSLTLIATANQGSEATYESGFVIDKFPISRPNLTFSTLTVSNMSPEDSSIYLCSGRDRGDYGYTFGSGTRLTVV.

This chain joins TRBV20-1 and TRBJ2-1; possible D gene TRBD2, 5 bases. The V and J ends lost 1 base and 7 bases respectively, with 20 bases between them. The CDR3 consists of 16 residues. CDR1 is DFQATT, CDR2 SNEGSKA, per germline (reference sequence). CDR3 protein: CSARGLTIPGSNEQFF. The CDR3 region has the DNA TGCAGTGCTAGAGGTTTGACTATTCCGGGCTCAAATGAGCAGTTCTTC.

This clonotype has only a few counts. This rearrangement joins TRBV7-6 to TRBJ2-3; D gene unclear. Trimming shortened V by 5 bases and J by 2 bases, and 8 bases separated the two germline ends. The CDR3 loop spans 13 amino acids. Germline CDR1 and CDR2: SGHVS and FNYEAQ. The CDR3 coding sequence is TGTGCCAGCAGCCAAAGCCCCACAGATACGCAGTATTTT. This sequence encodes CASSQSPTDTQYF.

This clonotype was picked up a small number of times. This chain links TRBV12-3 or TRBV12-4 with TRBJ2-7, with 10 nucleotides matching TRBD2. J was trimmed by 2 bases and V by 6 bases; bases with no gene match: 4. The CDR3 covers 14 residues. CDR3 nucleotides: TGTGCCAGCAGCCCCCTAGCGGGGGCCTACGAGCAGTACTTC. Translating gives CASSPLAGAYEQYF.

The V and J genes are TRBV6-5 and TRBJ2-2; D might be TRBD2 (7 bases). The germline V gene encodes CDR1 MNHEY and CDR2 SVGAGI. This CDR3 spans 18 amino acids. Trimming took off 4 bases at V and 7 bases at J, with 25 bases between the two ends. The CDR3 here is CASSSESRDYLGGGELFF. The DNA of the CDR3 is TGTGCCAGCAGTTCCGAGTCCCGGGACTACCTAGGGGGCGGGGAGCTGTTTTTT.

The chain uses TRBV29-1 and TRBJ2-1, with D tentatively TRBD2 (6 bases). The CDR3 is 14 amino acids. Trimming removed 4 bases at V and 3 bases at J, with 13 bases between. Germline V gives CDR1 SQVTM, CDR2 ANQGSEA. The chain's CDR3 is CSVVWGGNYNEQFF. In nucleotides, the CDR3 is TGCAGCGTTGTCTGGGGCGGGAACTACAATGAGCAGTTCTTC.

V usage is TRBV14 and J usage is TRBJ1-1; no firm D call. Germline values: CDR1 SGHDN, CDR2 FVKESK. Trimming removed 1 base at V and 7 bases at J, with 16 bases between. The CDR3 covers 15 residues. The CDR3 DNA reads as TGTGCCAGCAGCCAAGTTGCCGGTTGGGGAAATGAAGCTTTCTTT. It translates to CASSQVAGWGNEAFF.

This sequence joins TRBV19 and TRBJ2-7; 8 bases match TRBD1. Germline values: CDR1 LNHDA, CDR2 SQIVND (reference sequence). CDR3 length equals 14 residues. The V and J ends lost 7 bases and 5 bases, in that order; junction bases with no gene match: 10. In nucleotides, the CDR3 is TGTGCCAGTAAGCCGGACAGGGACGTCCACGAGCAGTACTTC. Its translation: CASKPDRDVHEQYF.

The V call is TRBV30, the J call TRBJ1-1; no reliable D call. The ends were cut back, 5 bases at V and 1 base at J, with 11 bases in the middle. Germline V gene sequence: CDR1 GTSNPN, CDR2 SVGIG (reference sequence). The CDR3 spans 13 residues. CDR3 sequence reads: CAWHLDPNTEAFF. The CDR3, as DNA: TGTGCCTGGCATTTAGACCCGAACACTGAAGCTTTCTTT.

This chain uses TRBV18 with TRBJ1-2; D gene uncertain. Between the trimmed V and J ends, which lost 2 bases and 4 bases, there was a span of 14 bases. Per germline, CDR1 KGHSH and CDR2 LQKENI. The CDR3 totals 15 residues. The CDR3 DNA follows: TGTGCCAGCTCACCATGGGTTAGGAGGTCCTATGGCTACACCTTC. Translation gives CASSPWVRRSYGYTF.

The rearrangement uses TRBV28 and TRBJ2-7, with 10 positions matching TRBD1. This CDR3 has 17 residues. Germline CDR1 is MDHEN and CDR2 is SYDVKM. V shed 3 bases and J 2 bases; nucleotides not matched to a gene: 10. The CDR3, as DNA: TGTGCCAGCAGTTTGGACCGACAGGGGGCGGTTACCTACGAGCAGTACTTC. Translation gives CASSLDRQGAVTYEQYF.